At least ten counts were recorded for the clone carrying this TCR beta chain. Its antigen is as yet unknown. This CDR3 is built from 18 residues. V lost 7 bases, J lost 1 base, and 23 bases lay in between. Germline lookup yields CDR1 MNHNY and CDR2 SVGAGI (reference sequence). Individual cDNA molecules carried attached unique molecular identifiers. MiXCR, run by TCRdb on the 5' RACE reads, gives a single entry per CDR3 protein. The sample has over 55,000 distinct CDR3 sequences, around 12% seen once. This record belongs to a study of early T cells in non-severe SARS-CoV-2 infection. About the study: The input, bulk RNA from unsorted whole blood, was sequenced, and chains were unpaired.

Regarding the study as a whole: VDJdb-based matching was biased toward anti-spike CD8 responses and missed private and CD4 specificities.

The rearrangement joins TRBV6-6 to TRBJ2-1, with D perhaps TRBD2 (5 bases). Sequences were obtained from whole blood. This receptor was obtained from an adult who was a healthcare worker with PCR-confirmed SARS-CoV-2 infection or an uninfected control (not recorded which). Here the CDR3 DNA reads TGTGCCAGCAAGGAGGACCGAGCGCTCAATAGGTCCTACAATGAGCAGTTCTTC. It yields the protein CASKEDRALNRSYNEQFF.